A single sample is the source of the 3 T cell receptor beta chains below, sequenced in a study of T cell responses to AZD1222 COVID-19 vaccine (dated by TCRdb to 2020 to 2022). Library preparation used the immunoSEQ multiplex PCR assay. TCRdb mirrors the immuneACCESS table, restricted to in-frame sequences. Some clones are absent from its copies; in checked studies, under half trace to an unresolved V gene, and the reason for the others is unknown. The sample contains roughly 180,000 clones, roughly nine tenths of them found a single time. The ten most abundant clones make up roughly 1.7% of the sample. Explained via the paper, the time point label denotes: about 28 days (+/-7) after the second vaccine dose. The specimen was peripheral blood, collected 28 days after the second AZD1222 dose. Receptor source: an adult who received the AZD1222 COVID-19 vaccine.

Regarding this clone: Other DNA sequences in the same sample also yield this CDR3. J is TRBJ2-1 and V is TRBV18; TRBD1 matches 9 bases. Germline CDR1 KGHSH, CDR2 LQKENI. Trimming cost V 3 bases and J 4 bases; bases outside gene matches: 1. CDR3 length: 14 amino acids. The CDR3 protein is CASSPGTGYNEQFF. CDR3 coding DNA: TGTGCCAGCTCACCCGGGACAGGGTACAATGAGCAGTTCTTC.

The chain employs TRBV9 and TRBJ2-3; either TRBD1 or TRBD2 may fit D (5 bases each). The V gene's germline CDR1 is SGDLS and CDR2 YYNGEE. This CDR3 is 16 amino acids long. The V end lost 0 bases, the J end lost 6 bases, and 17 bases lay between the germline ends. CDR3 region: CASSVEGTALRDTQYF. CDR3 DNA: TGTGCCAGCAGCGTAGAGGGGACGGCCCTTCGGGATACGCAGTATTTT.

This clone was counted once. J is TRBJ2-5 and V is TRBV9; the match to TRBD1 covers 8 bases. The ends lost 3 bases at V and 1 base at J; junction bases unmatched: 8. The CDR3 has 16 residues. Germline V gene lookup returns CDR1 SGDLS and CDR2 YYNGEE. CDR3 amino acids: CASSARQGRLQETQYF. In DNA form, the CDR3 reads TGTGCCAGCAGCGCGAGACAGGGGCGCCTCCAAGAGACCCAGTACTTC. The whole variable domain, filled in from reference TRBV9 and TRBJ2-5, reads DSGVTQTPKHLITATGQRVTLRCSPRSGDLSVYWYQQSLDQGLQFLIQYYNGEERAKGNILERFSAQQFPDLHSELNLSSLELGDSALYFCASSARQGRLQETQYFGPGTRLLVL.